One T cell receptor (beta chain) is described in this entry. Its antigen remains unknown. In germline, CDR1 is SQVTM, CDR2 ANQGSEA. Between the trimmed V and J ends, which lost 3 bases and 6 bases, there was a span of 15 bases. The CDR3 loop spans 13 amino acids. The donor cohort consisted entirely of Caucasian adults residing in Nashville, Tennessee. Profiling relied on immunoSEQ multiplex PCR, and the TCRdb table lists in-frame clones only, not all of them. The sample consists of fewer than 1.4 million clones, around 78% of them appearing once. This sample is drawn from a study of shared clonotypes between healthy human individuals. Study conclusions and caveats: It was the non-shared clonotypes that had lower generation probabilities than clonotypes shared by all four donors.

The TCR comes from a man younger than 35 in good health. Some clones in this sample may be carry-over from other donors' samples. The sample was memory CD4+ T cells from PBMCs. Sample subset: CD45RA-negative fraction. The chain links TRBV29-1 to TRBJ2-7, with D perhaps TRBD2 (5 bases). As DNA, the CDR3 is TGCAGCGTTGACTCTGAGTTCGGGGTCGAGCAGTACTTC. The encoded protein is CSVDSEFGVEQYF.